This T cell receptor beta chain was identified in a study of regulatory T cells in long-lasting Graves disease. Study-wide results and limits: New patients shared fewer than 1,000 public clonotypes, and persistent patients shared more, with about 2,500.

Relying on iRepertoire HTBI primers and Arm-PCR of CDR3 regions, the team built TCR beta libraries. TCRdb processed the multiplex PCR reads anew with MiXCR; each CDR3 protein has one entry. The data show a few hundred thousand distinct CDR3 sequences, 20% to 25% seen once. This sample's time point: persistent/refractory GD, antithyroid drugs over 5 years with positive TRAb. Making the TCR library involved RNA that had been extracted from PBMCs. This clonotype was observed many times. The antigen remains undetermined. This receptor was identified in a female donor with Graves disease. The sample in question was peripheral blood mononuclear cells (PBMCs), obtained when the disease was refractory, from a patient treated with antithyroid drugs.

DNA for the CDR3: TGCAGTGCTAGTCTTAATAGCAATCAGCCCCAGCATTTT. As protein: CSASLNSNQPQHF. The chain uses TRBV20-1 and TRBJ1-5; D uncertain. This CDR3 region has 13 residues. With 3 bases removed from V and 0 bases from J, the gap between germline ends came to 6 bases. Germline V lookup: CDR1 DFQATT, CDR2 SNEGSKA (reference sequence).